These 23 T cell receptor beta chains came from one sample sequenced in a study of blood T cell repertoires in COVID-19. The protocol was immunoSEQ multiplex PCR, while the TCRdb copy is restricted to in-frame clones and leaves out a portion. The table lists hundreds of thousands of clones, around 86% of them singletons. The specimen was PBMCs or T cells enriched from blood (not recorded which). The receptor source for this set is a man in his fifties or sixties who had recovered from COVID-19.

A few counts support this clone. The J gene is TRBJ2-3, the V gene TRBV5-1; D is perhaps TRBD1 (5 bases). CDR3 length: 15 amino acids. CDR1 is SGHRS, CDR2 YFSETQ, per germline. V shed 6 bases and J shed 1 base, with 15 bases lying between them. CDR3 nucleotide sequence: TGCGCCAGCATCTTACAGGATCCTCGCACAGATACGCAGTATTTT. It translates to CASILQDPRTDTQYF.

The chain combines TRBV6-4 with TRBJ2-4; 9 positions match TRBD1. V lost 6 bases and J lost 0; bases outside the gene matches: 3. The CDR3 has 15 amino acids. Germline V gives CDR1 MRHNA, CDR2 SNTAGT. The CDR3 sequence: CASRTGGLAKNIQYF. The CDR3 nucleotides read TGTGCCAGCAGGACAGGGGGGCTAGCCAAAAACATTCAGTACTTC.

As DNA, the CDR3 is TGTGCCAGCAGACCATGGGGGCCCCCGGACGAGCAGTACTTC. Its translation: CASRPWGPPDEQYF. V gene TRBV6-5 combines with J gene TRBJ2-7, with D perhaps matching TRBD1 (6 bases). This CDR3 is 14 amino acids long. Looked up from germline, CDR1 is MNHEY and CDR2 is SVGAGI. V was pared by 6 bases and J by 5 bases, with 17 bases between.

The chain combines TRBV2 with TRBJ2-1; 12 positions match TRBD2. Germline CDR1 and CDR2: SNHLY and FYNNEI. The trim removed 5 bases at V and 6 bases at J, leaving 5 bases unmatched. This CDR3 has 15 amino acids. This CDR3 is CASSSSGRAINEQFF. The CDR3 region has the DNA TGTGCCAGCAGTTCTAGCGGGAGGGCCATCAATGAGCAGTTCTTC.

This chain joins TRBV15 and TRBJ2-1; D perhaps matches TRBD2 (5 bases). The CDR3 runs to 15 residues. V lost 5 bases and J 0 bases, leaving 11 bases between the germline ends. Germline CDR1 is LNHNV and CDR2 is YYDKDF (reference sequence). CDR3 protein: CATSQRSRSYNEQFF. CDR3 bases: TGTGCCACCAGCCAGCGGAGCCGCTCCTACAATGAGCAGTTCTTC.

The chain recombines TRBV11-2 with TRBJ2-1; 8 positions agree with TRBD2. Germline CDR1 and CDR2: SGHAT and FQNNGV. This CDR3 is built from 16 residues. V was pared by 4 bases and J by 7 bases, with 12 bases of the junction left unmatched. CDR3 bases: TGTGCCAGCAGCTCCCGGGGGCCGGGCGGGAGGAATGAGCAGTTCTTC. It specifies CASSSRGPGGRNEQFF.

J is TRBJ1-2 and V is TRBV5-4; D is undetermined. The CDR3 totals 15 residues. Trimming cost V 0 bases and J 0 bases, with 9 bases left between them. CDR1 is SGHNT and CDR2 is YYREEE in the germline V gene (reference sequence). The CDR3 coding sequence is TGTGCCAGCAGCTTGGAACGGGGTTCTAACTATGGCTACACCTTC. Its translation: CASSLERGSNYGYTF.

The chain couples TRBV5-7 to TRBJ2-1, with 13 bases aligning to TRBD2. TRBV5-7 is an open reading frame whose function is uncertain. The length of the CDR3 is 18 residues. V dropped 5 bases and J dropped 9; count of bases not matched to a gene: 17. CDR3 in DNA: TGTGCCAGCAGTTACCCCGGGACTAGCGGGGTTGAGGAGGGTGAGCAGTTCTTC. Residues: CASSYPGTSGVEEGEQFF.

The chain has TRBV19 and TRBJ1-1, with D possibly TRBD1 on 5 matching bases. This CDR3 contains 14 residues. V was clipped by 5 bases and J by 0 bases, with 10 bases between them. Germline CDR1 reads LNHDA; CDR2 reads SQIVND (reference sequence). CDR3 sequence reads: CASSYQGLNTEAFF. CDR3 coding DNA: TGTGCCAGTAGTTATCAGGGCTTGAACACTGAAGCTTTCTTT.

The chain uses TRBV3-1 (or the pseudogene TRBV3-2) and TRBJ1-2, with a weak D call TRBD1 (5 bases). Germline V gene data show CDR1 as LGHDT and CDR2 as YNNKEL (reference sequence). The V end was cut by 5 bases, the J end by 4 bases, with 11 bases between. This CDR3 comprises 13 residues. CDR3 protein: CASSDQGGYGYTF. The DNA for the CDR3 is TGTGCCAGCAGCGATCAGGGAGGCTATGGCTACACCTTC.

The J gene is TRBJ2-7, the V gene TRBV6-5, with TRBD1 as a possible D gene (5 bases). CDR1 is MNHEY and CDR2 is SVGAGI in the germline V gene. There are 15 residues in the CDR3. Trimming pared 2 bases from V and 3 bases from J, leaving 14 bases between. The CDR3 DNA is TGTGCCAGCAGTTACGTCATTGGCAGGGACTACGAGCAGTACTTC. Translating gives CASSYVIGRDYEQYF.

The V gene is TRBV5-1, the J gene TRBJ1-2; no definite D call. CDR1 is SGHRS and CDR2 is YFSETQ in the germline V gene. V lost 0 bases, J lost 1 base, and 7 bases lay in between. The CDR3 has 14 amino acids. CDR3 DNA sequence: TGCGCCAGCAGCTTGGAACCGGTTAACTATGGCTACACCTTC. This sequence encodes CASSLEPVNYGYTF. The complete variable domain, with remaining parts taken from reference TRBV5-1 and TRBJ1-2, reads KAGVTQTPRYLIKTRGQQVTLSCSPISGHRSVSWYQQTPGQGLQFLFEYFSETQRNKGNFPGRFSGRQFSNSRSEMNVSTLELGDSALYLCASSLEPVNYGYTFGSGTRLTVV.

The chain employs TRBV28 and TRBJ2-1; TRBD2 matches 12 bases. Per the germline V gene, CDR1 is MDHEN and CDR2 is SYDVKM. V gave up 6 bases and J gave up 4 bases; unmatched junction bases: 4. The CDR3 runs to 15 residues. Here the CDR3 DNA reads TGTGCCAGCAGGGAGACTAGCGGGAGTTACAATGAGCAGTTCTTC. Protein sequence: CASRETSGSYNEQFF. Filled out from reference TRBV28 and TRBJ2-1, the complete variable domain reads DVKVTQSSRYLVKRTGEKVFLECVQDMDHENMFWYRQDPGLGLRLIYFSYDVKMKEKGDIPEGYSVSREKKERFSLILESASTNQTSMYLCASRETSGSYNEQFFGPGTRLTVL.

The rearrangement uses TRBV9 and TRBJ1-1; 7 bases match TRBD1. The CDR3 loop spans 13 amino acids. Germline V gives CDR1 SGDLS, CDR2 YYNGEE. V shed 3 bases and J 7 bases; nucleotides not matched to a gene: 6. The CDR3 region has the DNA TGTGCCAGCAGCGCTACAGGGGCAGGTGAAGCTTTCTTT. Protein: CASSATGAGEAFF. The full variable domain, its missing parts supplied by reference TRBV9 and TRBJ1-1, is DSGVTQTPKHLITATGQRVTLRCSPRSGDLSVYWYQQSLDQGLQFLIQYYNGEERAKGNILERFSAQQFPDLHSELNLSSLELGDSALYFCASSATGAGEAFFGQGTRLTVV.

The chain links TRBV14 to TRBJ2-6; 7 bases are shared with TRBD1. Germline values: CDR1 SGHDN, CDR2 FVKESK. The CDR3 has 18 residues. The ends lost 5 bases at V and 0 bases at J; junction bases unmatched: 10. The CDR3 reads CASSSRTGIGSGANVLTF. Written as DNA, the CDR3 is TGTGCCAGCAGCTCCCGGACAGGCATCGGCTCTGGGGCCAACGTCCTGACTTTC.

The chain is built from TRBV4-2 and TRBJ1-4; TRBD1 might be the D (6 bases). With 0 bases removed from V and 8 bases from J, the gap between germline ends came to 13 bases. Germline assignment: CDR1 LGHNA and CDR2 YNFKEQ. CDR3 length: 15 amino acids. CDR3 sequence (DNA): TGTGCCAGCAGCCAAGATAGGGACATGGGAGAAAAACTGTTTTTT. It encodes CASSQDRDMGEKLFF.

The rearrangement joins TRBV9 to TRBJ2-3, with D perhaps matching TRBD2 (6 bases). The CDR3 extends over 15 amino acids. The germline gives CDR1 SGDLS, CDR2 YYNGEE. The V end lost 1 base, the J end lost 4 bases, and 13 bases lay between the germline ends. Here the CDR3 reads CASSVKGGSADTQYF. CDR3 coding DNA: TGTGCCAGCAGCGTAAAAGGAGGGAGTGCAGATACGCAGTATTTT.

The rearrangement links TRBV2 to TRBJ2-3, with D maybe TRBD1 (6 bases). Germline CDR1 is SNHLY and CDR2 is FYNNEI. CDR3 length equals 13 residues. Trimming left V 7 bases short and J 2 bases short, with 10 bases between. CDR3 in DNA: TGTGCCAGCAATGGACAGCCCACAGATACGCAGTATTTT. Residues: CASNGQPTDTQYF.

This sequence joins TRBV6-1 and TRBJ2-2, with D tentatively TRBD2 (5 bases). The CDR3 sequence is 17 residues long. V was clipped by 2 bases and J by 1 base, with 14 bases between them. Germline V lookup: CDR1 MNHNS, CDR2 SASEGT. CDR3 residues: CASSELYRTLNTGELFF. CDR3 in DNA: TGTGCCAGCAGTGAACTATATCGGACTTTGAACACCGGGGAGCTGTTTTTT.

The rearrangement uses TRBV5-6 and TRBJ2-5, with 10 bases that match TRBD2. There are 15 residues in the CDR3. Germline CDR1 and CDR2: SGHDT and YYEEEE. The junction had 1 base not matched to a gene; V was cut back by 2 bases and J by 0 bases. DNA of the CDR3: TGTGCCAGCAGCTTTACTAGCGGGGACCAAGAGACCCAGTACTTC. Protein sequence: CASSFTSGDQETQYF.

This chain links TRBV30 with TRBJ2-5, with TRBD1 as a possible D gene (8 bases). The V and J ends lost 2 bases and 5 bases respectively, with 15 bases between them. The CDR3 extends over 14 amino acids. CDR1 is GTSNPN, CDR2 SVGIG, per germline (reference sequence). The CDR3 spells CAWSRGGQEETQYF. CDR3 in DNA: TGTGCCTGGAGTAGGGGGGGACAGGAGGAGACCCAGTACTTC.

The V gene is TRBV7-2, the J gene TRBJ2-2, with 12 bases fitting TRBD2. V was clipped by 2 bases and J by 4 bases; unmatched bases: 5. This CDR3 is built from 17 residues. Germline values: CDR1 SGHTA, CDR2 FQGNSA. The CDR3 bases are TGTGCCAGCAGCTTACAACCTAGCGGGAGGGGCACCGGGGAGCTGTTTTTT. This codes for CASSLQPSGRGTGELFF.

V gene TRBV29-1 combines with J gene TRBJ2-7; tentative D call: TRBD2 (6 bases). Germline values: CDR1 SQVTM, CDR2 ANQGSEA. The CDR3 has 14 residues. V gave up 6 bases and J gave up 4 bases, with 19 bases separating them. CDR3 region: CSVAMISAGYEQYF. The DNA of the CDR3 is TGCAGCGTCGCTATGATTAGTGCGGGGTACGAGCAGTACTTC.